This paragraph reports one T cell receptor beta chain. The source of the sample is a study of T-cell memory formation after mild COVID-19. TCRdb redid the calling of the 5' RACE reads with MiXCR, one entry per CDR3 protein. The sample records around 390,000 distinct CDR3 sequences, about a sixth being singletons. Germline CDR1 and CDR2: ENHRY and SYGVKD. V lost 4 bases to trimming and J lost 7 bases, with 7 bases between them. The CDR3 runs 12 residues. The chain employs TRBV10-3 and TRBJ1-4; D not certain. Sequencing input: PBMCs or a T cell subset sorted from them (not recorded which). The receptor was derived from a man younger than 30 who had mild COVID-19 (a few samples of this study predate the infection). Cell type and time point are not known. This CDR3 is CAISGRGEKLFF. For the CDR3, the DNA is TGTGCCATCAGTGGGCGAGGTGAAAAACTGTTTTTT.